These 6 T cell receptor beta chains share one sample of origin, sequenced in a study of blood T cell repertoires in COVID-19. TCRdb's table, derived via immunoSEQ multiplex PCR, lists solely in-frame clones and lacks some. Of about 42,000 clones in the sample, 75% to 80% were seen once. Sequencing was performed on peripheral blood. The receptors were gathered from a man aged 65 to 79 with active or convalescent COVID-19.

This chain uses TRBV16 with TRBJ2-1; TRBD1 matches 11 bases. J gave up 6 bases and V 5 bases, and 3 bases lay outside the gene matches. The germline V gene encodes CDR1 KGHSY and CDR2 FQNENV. The CDR3 consists of 14 residues. In DNA form, the CDR3 reads TGTGCCAGCAGCTCCGGGACAGGGGGCAATGAGCAGTTCTTC. As protein: CASSSGTGGNEQFF. The full variable domain, rest sourced from reference TRBV16 and TRBJ2-1, is GEEVAQTPKHLVRGEGQKAKLYCAPIKGHSYVFWYQQVLKNEFKFLISFQNENVFDETGMPKERFSAKCLPNSPCSLEIQATKLEDSAVYFCASSSGTGGNEQFFGPGTRLTVL.

The CDR3 region is CASSPRLAGGETQYF. The CDR3 DNA sequence: TGTGCCAGCAGCCCCCGGCTAGCGGGGGGGGAGACCCAGTACTTC. This chain links TRBV11-2 with TRBJ2-5; 12 bases align to TRBD2. The J segment lost 5 bases and the V segment lost 5 bases, leaving 6 bases of the junction unmatched. There are 15 residues in the CDR3. Germline CDR1 SGHAT, CDR2 FQNNGV.

CDR3 DNA sequence: TGTGCCAGCAGCCAATTCACGGGGCAAGAGACCCAGTACTTC. The encoded protein is CASSQFTGQETQYF. V gene TRBV3-1 (or the pseudogene TRBV3-2) combines with J gene TRBJ2-5, with D perhaps matching TRBD2 (5 bases). V lost 2 bases to trimming and J lost 2 bases, with 9 bases between them. Germline CDR1 reads LGHDT; CDR2 reads YNNKEL (reference sequence). The CDR3 consists of 14 residues.

J is TRBJ2-3 and V is TRBV11-2; D is uncertain. This CDR3 has 14 amino acids. V was shortened by 2 bases and J by 1 base, with 7 bases between the two germline ends. From germline, CDR1 is SGHAT and CDR2 FQNNGV. CDR3 sequence: CASSLTYRTDTQYF. The DNA of the CDR3 is TGTGCCAGCAGCTTAACCTACCGCACAGATACGCAGTATTTT.

CDR3 DNA sequence: TGTGCCAGCAGCTTTGGAAGCGGGCTCTACAATGAGCAGTTCTTC. This gives the protein CASSFGSGLYNEQFF. V and J are TRBV13 and TRBJ2-1; maybe TRBD2 (6 bases). This CDR3 comprises 15 residues. Germline lookup yields CDR1 PRHDT and CDR2 FYEKMQ (reference sequence). V lost 3 bases to trimming and J lost 3 bases, with 12 bases between them.

V and J are TRBV5-6 and TRBJ1-6; TRBD1 matches 8 bases. The CDR3 runs 14 residues. Trimming at V came to 9 bases and at J to 10 bases, leaving 12 bases not matched to a gene. The germline V gene has CDR1 SGHDT and CDR2 YYEEEE. CDR3 region: CATSRQGRVSPLHF. The CDR3 DNA follows: TGTGCCACCTCCAGACAGGGGAGAGTCTCACCCCTCCACTTT. The variable domain in full, with the rest retrieved from reference TRBV5-6 and TRBJ1-6, is DAGVTQSPTHLIKTRGQQVTLRCSPKSGHDTVSWYQQALGQGPQFIFQYYEEEERQRGNFPDRFSGHQFPNYSSELNVNALLLGDSALYLCATSRQGRVSPLHFGNGTRLTVT.